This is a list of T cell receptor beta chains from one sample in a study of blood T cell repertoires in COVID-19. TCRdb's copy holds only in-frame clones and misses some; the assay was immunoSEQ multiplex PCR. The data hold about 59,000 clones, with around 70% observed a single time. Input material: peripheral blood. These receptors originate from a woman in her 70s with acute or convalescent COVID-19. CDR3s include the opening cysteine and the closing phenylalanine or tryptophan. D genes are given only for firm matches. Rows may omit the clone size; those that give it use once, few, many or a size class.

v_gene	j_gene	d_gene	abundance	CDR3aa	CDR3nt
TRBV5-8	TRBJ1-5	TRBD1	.	CASSSGQVRNQPQHF	TGTGCCAGCAGCTCCGGACAGGTCCGCAATCAGCCCCAGCATTTT
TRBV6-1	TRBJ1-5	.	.	CASSEALWKGAGNQPQHF	TGTGCCAGCAGTGAAGCGTTATGGAAAGGGGCCGGGAATCAGCCCCAGCATTTT
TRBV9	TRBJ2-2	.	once	CASSVVPQHGELFF	TGTGCCAGCAGCGTAGTTCCCCAACACGGGGAGCTGTTTTTT
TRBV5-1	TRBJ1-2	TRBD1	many	CASRGEWGQPKDNYGYTF	TGCGCCAGCAGGGGCGAATGGGGACAGCCTAAGGATAACTATGGCTACACCTTC
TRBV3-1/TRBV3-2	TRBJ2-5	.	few	CASSQVVRGETQYF	TGTGCCAGCAGCCAAGTGGTCCGGGGGGAGACCCAGTACTTC
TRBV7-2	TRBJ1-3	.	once	CASSQRYTIYF	TGTGCCAGCAGCCAGAGGTACACCATATATTTT
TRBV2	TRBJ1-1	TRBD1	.	CASTQLRDRVRAEAFF	TGTGCCAGCACCCAGCTCCGGGACAGGGTAAGGGCTGAAGCTTTCTTT
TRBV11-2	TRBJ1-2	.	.	CASSLVRYSSERNNYGYTF	TGTGCCAGCAGCTTAGTTCGGTACAGTTCGGAAAGGAACAACTATGGCTACACCTTC
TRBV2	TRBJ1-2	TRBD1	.	CASSKGQVDYGYTF	TGTGCCAGCAGTAAGGGACAGGTAGACTATGGCTACACCTTC
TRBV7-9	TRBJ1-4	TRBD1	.	CASRTGPNEKLFF	TGTGCCAGCAGGACAGGGCCGAATGAAAAACTGTTTTTT
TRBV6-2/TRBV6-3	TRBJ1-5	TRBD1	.	CASSPYPDRGNQPQHF	TGTGCCAGCAGCCCCTATCCTGACAGGGGCAATCAGCCCCAGCATTTT
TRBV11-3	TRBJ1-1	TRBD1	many	CASSPGTGVPLAEAFF	TGTGCCAGCAGCCCAGGGACAGGGGTCCCCCTGGCTGAAGCTTTCTTT
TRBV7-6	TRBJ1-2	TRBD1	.	CASSVPGDRDF	TGTGCCAGCAGCGTCCCCGGGGACAGGGACTTC
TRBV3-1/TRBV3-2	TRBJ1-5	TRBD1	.	CASSQDRGRGQPQHF	TGTGCCAGCAGCCAAGATCGGGGCAGGGGGCAGCCCCAGCATTTT
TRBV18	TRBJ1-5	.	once	CASSPQGNQPQHF	TGTGCCAGCTCACCCCAGGGAAATCAGCCCCAGCATTTT
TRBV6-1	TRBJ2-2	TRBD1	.	CASSGKPYRRQGVGTGELFF	TGTGCCAGCAGTGGAAAGCCATACAGGAGACAGGGGGTCGGCACCGGGGAGCTGTTTTTT
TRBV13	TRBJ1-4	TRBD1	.	CASSLVGRGRESEKLFF	TGTGCCAGCAGCTTAGTAGGCAGGGGGCGAGAGAGTGAAAAACTGTTTTTT
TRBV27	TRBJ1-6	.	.	CASSSDRFSSYNSPLHF	TGTGCCAGCAGTTCCGACAGGTTTAGCTCCTATAATTCACCCCTCCACTTT
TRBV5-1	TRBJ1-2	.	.	CASSPNARGLSGYTF	TGCGCCAGCAGCCCAAATGCGCGGGGGTTGAGTGGCTACACCTTC
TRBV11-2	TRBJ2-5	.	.	CASSRGATGAYQATQYF	TGTGCCAGCAGCCGGGGGGCAACAGGTGCCTATCAGGCGACCCAGTACTTC
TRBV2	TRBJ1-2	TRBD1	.	CASTTRPGQDYGYTF	TGTGCCAGCACTACGAGGCCGGGACAGGACTATGGCTACACCTTC
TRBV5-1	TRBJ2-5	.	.	CASSLGPTQETQYF	TGCGCCAGCAGCTTGGGACCGACACAAGAGACCCAGTACTTC
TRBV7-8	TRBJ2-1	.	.	CASSLDGDYNEQFF	TGTGCCAGCAGCTTAGACGGAGACTACAATGAGCAGTTCTTC
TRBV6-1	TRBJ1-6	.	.	CASSGPAGGQNSPLHF	TGTGCCAGCAGTGGCCCCGCCGGGGGGCAGAATTCACCCCTCCACTTT
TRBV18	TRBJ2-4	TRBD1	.	CASSRQGQGENIQYF	TGTGCCAGCTCACGACAGGGACAGGGGGAAAACATTCAGTACTTC
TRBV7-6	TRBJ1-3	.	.	CASSLWDSTSGNTIYF	TGTGCCAGCAGCTTATGGGACTCAACCTCTGGAAACACCATATATTTT
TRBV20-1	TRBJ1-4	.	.	CSASRHPGRDPGREKLFF	TGCAGTGCTAGTCGCCATCCGGGCCGGGATCCGGGCAGGGAAAAACTGTTTTTT